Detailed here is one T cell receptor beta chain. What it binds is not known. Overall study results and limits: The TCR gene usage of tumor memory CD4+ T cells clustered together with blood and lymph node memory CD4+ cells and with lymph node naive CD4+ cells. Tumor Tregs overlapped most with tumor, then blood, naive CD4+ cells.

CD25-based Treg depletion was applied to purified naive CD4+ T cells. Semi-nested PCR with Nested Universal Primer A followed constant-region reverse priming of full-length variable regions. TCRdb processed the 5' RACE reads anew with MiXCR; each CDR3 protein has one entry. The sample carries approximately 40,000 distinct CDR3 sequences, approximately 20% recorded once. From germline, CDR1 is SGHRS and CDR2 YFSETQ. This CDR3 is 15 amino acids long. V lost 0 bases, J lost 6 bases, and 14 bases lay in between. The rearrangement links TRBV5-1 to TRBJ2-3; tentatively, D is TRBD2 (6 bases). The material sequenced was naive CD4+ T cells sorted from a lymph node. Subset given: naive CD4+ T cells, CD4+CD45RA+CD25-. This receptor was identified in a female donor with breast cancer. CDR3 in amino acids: CASSLALGGADTQYF. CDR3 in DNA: TGCGCCAGCAGCTTGGCCTTGGGGGGTGCGGATACGCAGTATTTT.